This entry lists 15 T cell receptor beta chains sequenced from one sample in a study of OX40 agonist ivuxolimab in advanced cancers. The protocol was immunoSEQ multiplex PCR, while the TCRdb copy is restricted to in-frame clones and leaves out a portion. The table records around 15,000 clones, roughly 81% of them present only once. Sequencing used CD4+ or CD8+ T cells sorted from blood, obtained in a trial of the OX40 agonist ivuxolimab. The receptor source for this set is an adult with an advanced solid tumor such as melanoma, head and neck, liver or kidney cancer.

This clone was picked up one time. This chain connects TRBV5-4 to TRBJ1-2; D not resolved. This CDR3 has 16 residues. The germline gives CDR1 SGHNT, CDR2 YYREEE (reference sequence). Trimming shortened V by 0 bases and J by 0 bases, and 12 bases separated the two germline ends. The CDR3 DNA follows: TGTGCCAGCAGCTTGGACGGATACCAGGCTAACTATGGCTACACCTTC. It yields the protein CASSLDGYQANYGYTF.

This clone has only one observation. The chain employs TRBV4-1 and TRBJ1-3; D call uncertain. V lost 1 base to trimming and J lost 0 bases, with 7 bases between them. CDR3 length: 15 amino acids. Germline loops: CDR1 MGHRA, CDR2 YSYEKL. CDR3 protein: CASSQGSSSGNTIYF. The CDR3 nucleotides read TGCGCCAGCAGCCAAGGGTCCAGCTCTGGAAACACCATATATTTT.

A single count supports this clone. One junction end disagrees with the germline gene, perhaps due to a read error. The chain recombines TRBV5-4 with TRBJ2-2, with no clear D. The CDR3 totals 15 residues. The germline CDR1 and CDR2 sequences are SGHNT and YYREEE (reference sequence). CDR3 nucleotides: TGTGCCAGCAACTTGTTTCTAGGTTCTACCGGGGAGCTGTTTTTT. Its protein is CASNLFLGSTGELFF.

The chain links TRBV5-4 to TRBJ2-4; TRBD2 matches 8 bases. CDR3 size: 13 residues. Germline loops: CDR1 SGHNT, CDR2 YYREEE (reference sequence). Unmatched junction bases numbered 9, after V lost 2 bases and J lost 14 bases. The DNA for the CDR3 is TGTGCCAGCAGCTTATCGGGGGGGCGATGGGAGTACTTC. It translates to CASSLSGGRWEYF.

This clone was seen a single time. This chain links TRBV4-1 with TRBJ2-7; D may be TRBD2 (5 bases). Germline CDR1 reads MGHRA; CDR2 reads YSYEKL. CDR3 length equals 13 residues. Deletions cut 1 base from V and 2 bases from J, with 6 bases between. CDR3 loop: CASSQAGAYEQYF. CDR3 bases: TGCGCCAGCAGCCAAGCCGGGGCCTACGAGCAGTACTTC.

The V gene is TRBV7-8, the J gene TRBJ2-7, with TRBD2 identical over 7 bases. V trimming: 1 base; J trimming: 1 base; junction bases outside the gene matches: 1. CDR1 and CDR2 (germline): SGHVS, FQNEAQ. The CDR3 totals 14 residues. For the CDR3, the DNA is TGTGCCAGCAGCTTAGTAGCGGGTTCCTACGAGCAGTACTTC. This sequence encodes CASSLVAGSYEQYF. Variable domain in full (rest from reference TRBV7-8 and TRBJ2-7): GAGVSQSPRYKVAKRGQDVALRCDPISGHVSLFWYQQALGQGPEFLTYFQNEAQLDKSGLPSDRFFAERPEGSVSTLKIQRTQQEDSAVYLCASSLVAGSYEQYFGPGTRLTVT.

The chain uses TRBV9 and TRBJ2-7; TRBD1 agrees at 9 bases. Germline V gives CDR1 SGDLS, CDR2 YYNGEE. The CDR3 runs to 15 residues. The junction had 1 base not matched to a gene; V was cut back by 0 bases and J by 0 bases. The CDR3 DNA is TGTGCCAGCAGCGTAGGGGGACAGGGCTCCTACGAGCAGTACTTC. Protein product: CASSVGGQGSYEQYF.

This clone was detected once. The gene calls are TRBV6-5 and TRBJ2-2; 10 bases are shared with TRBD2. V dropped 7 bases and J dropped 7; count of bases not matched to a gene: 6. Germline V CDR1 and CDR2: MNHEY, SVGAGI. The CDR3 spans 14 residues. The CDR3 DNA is TGTGCCAGCATGCTAGCGGGAGAGGTCGGGGAGCTGTTTTTT. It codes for CASMLAGEVGELFF.

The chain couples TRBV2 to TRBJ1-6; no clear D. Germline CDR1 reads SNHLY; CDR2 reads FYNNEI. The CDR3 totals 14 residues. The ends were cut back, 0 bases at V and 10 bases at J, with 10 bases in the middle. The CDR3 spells CASSEAPGGSPLHF. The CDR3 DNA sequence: TGTGCCAGCAGTGAAGCGCCAGGAGGCTCACCCCTCCACTTT.

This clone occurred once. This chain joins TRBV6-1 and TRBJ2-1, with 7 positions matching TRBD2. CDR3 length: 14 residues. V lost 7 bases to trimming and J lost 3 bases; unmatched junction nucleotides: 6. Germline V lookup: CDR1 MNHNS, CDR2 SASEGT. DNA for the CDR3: TGTGCCAGCATCGGGGGGAGCGGCTACAATGAGCAGTTCTTC. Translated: CASIGGSGYNEQFF.

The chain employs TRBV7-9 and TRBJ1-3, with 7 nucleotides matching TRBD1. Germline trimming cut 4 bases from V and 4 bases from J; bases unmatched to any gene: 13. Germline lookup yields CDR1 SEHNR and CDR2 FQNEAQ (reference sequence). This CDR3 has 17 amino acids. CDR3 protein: CASSSWTGPSQGNTIYF. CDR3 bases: TGTGCCAGCAGCTCCTGGACAGGACCAAGCCAGGGAAACACCATATATTTT.

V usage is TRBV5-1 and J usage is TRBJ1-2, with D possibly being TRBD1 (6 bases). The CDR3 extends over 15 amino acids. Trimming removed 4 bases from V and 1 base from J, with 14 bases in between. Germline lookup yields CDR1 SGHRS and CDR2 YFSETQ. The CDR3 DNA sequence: TGCGCCAGCAGCGGCGGGACATATAATAACTATGGCTACACCTTC. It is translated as CASSGGTYNNYGYTF. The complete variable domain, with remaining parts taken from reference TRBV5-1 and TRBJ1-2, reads KAGVTQTPRYLIKTRGQQVTLSCSPISGHRSVSWYQQTPGQGLQFLFEYFSETQRNKGNFPGRFSGRQFSNSRSEMNVSTLELGDSALYLCASSGGTYNNYGYTFGSGTRLTVV.

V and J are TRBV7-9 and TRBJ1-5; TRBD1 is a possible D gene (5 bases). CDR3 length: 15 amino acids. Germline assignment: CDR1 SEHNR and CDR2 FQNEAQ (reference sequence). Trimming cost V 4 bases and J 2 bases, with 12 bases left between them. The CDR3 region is CASSSSGIGNQPQHF. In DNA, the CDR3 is TGTGCCAGCAGCTCCTCAGGGATCGGCAATCAGCCCCAGCATTTT.

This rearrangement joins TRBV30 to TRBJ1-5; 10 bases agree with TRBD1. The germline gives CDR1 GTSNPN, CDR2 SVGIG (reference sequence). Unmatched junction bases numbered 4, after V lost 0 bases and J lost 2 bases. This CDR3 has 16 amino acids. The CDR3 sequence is CAWSVFGTGGNQPQHF. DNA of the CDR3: TGTGCCTGGAGTGTATTCGGGACAGGGGGCAATCAGCCCCAGCATTTT.

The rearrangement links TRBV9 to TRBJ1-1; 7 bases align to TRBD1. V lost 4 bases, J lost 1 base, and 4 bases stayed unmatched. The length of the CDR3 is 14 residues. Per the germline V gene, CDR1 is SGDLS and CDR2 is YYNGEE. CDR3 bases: TGTGCCAGCAGCCCTTACAGGGGGAACACTGAAGCTTTCTTT. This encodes CASSPYRGNTEAFF.